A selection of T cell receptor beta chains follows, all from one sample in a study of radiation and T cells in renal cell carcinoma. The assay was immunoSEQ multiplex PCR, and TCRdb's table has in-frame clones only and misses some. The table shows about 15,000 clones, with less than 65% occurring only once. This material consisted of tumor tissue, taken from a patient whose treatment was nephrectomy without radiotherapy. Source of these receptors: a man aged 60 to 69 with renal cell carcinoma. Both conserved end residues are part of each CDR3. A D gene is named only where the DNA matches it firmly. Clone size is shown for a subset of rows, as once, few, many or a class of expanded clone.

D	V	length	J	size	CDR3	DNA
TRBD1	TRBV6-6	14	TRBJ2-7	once	CASSYGTGGYEQYF	TGTGCCAGCAGTTACGGGACAGGGGGCTACGAGCAGTACTTC
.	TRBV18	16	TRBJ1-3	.	CASSATSWGSGNTIYF	TGTGCCAGCTCAGCCACATCTTGGGGTTCTGGAAACACCATATATTTT
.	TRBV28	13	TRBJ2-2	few	CASSLDPTGELFF	TGTGCCAGCAGCCTAGACCCCACCGGGGAGCTGTTTTTT
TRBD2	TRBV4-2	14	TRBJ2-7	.	CASSQDLAGFEQYF	TGTGCCAGCAGCCAAGACCTAGCGGGGTTCGAGCAGTACTTC
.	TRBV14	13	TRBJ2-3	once	CASSRNREDTQYF	TGTGCCAGCAGCCGTAACAGGGAAGATACGCAGTATTTT
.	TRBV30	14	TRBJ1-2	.	CAWSVRQGVYGYTF	TGTGCCTGGAGTGTACGCCAGGGAGTCTATGGCTACACCTTC
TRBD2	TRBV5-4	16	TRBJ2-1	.	CASSRRLAGDTNEQFF	TGTGCCAGCAGCCGCAGACTAGCGGGAGACACTAATGAGCAGTTCTTC
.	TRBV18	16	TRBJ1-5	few	CASSPPGSPIGQPQHF	TGTGCCAGCTCACCACCGGGAAGCCCCATCGGCCAGCCCCAGCATTTT
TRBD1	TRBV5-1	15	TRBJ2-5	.	CASSLLGTGRETQYF	TGCGCCAGCAGCTTACTGGGGACAGGGAGGGAGACCCAGTACTTC
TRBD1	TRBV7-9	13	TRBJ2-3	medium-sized	CASSFDGTGGQYF	TGTGCCAGCAGCTTTGACGGGACAGGAGGTCAGTATTTT
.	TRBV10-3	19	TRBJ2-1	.	CAISGGNSYDSTSYNEQFF	TGTGCCATCAGTGGAGGGAATAGTTACGACAGCACTTCCTACAATGAGCAGTTCTTC
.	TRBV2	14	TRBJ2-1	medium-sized	CASRASQGNNEQFF	TGTGCCAGCCGTGCGAGCCAGGGTAACAATGAGCAGTTCTTC
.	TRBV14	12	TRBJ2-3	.	CASSQAEYTQYF	TGTGCCAGCAGCCAAGCTGAGTATACGCAGTATTTT
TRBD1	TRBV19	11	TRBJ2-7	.	CASGDRDEQYF	TGTGCCAGCGGGGACAGGGACGAGCAGTACTTC
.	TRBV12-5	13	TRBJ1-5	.	CASGLNGNQPQHF	TGTGCTAGTGGTTTGAACGGCAATCAGCCCCAGCATTTT
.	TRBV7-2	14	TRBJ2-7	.	CASSPLPGSHEQYF	TGTGCCAGCAGCCCTCTTCCAGGGTCCCACGAGCAGTACTTC
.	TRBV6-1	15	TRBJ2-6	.	CASSVRAAGANVLTF	TGTGCCAGCAGCGTCAGGGCGGCTGGGGCCAACGTCCTGACTTTC
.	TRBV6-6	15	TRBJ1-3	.	CASSIRGLSGNTIYF	TGTGCCAGCAGTATCCGGGGCCTCTCTGGAAACACCATATATTTT
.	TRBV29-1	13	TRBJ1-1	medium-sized	CSVQTGYFAEAFF	TGCAGCGTCCAAACAGGCTACTTTGCAGAAGCTTTCTTT
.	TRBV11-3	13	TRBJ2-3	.	CASSLRITDTQYF	TGTGCCAGCAGCCTACGCATCACAGATACGCAGTATTTT
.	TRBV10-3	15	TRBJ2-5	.	CAISESGGLQETQYF	TGTGCCATCAGTGAGTCGGGGGGACTCCAAGAGACCCAGTACTTC
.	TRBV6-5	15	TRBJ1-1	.	CASIPQGRWNTEAFF	TGTGCCAGCATTCCTCAGGGGCGATGGAACACTGAAGCTTTCTTT
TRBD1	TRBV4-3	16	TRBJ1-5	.	CASSQGDRDPNQPQHF	TGCGCCAGCAGCCAAGGGGACAGGGATCCCAATCAGCCCCAGCATTTT
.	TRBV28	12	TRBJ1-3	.	CASGTTRNTIYF	TGTGCCAGCGGGACTACCCGAAACACCATATATTTT
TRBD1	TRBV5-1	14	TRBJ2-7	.	CASSSTGGGYEQYF	TGCGCCAGCAGCTCCACAGGGGGAGGCTACGAGCAGTACTTC
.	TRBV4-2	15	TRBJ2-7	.	CASSQDPRGTYEQYF	TGTGCCAGCAGCCAAGACCCCCGAGGGACTTACGAGCAGTACTTC